This TCR beta chain was captured by sequencing in a study of T cells in Graves' hyperthyroidism and ophthalmopathy. General observations from the study: Model output signaled ophthalmopathy a median roughly 6 months ahead of onset. In the blood, most expanded thyroid clonotypes above 0.001 appeared as well.

Of note for this clonotype: As yet, its antigen is unknown.

Amplification yielded TCR beta CDR3 regions, with RNA transcripts as the source. With the HTBI primer set, the TCR CDR3 went through a first round of RT-PCR. TCRdb recomputed calls from the multiplex PCR reads with MiXCR, one row per CDR3 protein. In the table there are roughly 360,000 distinct CDR3 sequences, approximately 12% of which are singletons. This CDR3 region has 14 residues. Germline loops: CDR1 LNHDA, CDR2 SQIVND (reference sequence). V lost 6 bases and J lost 5; bases outside the gene matches: 3. Blood sampling occurred at first hyperthyroidism diagnosis, ahead of any ophthalmopathy symptoms. Cells are PBMCs isolated from 9 to 10 ml of fresh blood.

J is TRBJ2-3 and V is TRBV19, with TRBD2 matching over 12 bases. The sequenced sample consisted of blood. This TCR was recovered from a man aged 30-40 years with Graves' hyperthyroidism that later progressed to Graves' ophthalmopathy. DNA for the CDR3: TGTGCCAGTAGCTTACTAGCGGGGGGAGATACGCAGTATTTT. Encoded protein: CASSLLAGGDTQYF.